This T cell receptor beta chain was documented in a study of CD8 T cells in Susac syndrome (dated by TCRdb to between 2018 and 2020). Notes on the research overall: Repertoire sequencing was used to test whether CD8+ T cell activation and differentiation in Susac syndrome was antigen driven. Clonality of the CD8+ T cell repertoire was compared between around 13 healthy donors, approximately 14 Susac syndrome patients and around 15 multiple sclerosis patients. Study-wide conclusions, independent of this receptor: The number of individuals in the TCR sequencing and HLA analysis was acknowledged as relatively small.

Peripheral blood CD8+ and CD4+ T cells from healthy donors, Susac syndrome patients and multiple sclerosis patients were profiled by high-throughput TCR beta sequencing. The multiple sclerosis controls were treatment-naive patients whose relapsing-remitting disease, either stable or active, fulfilled the revised McDonald criteria. Bulk CD8+ and CD4+ T cells were purified by magnetic negative isolation, while CD8+ TEMRA cells were enriched using FACS. Blood was collected in EDTA tubes and processed within 24 hours, with PBMCs isolated through density gradient centrifugation. PBMCs intended for TCR sequencing were frozen in liquid nitrogen and were later thawed in a 37 degrees C water bath. Purity of sorted or isolated CD4+, CD8+ and CD8+ TEMRA cells was at least 90%. RNA was extracted using the RNeasy kit, and about 0.5 to 1 ug of the RNA was reverse transcribed with random hexamers. The immunoSEQ multiplex PCR assay, which covers 54 Vbeta and 13 Jbeta segments, was used to amplify TCR beta CDR3 regions. To correct PCR amplification bias, a synthetic template baseline was used for both primer optimization and computational correction. The published analysis was carried out like this. Reads were assigned to V, D and J genes according to IMGT and analyzed in immunoSEQ Analyzer, with only productive sequences retained. Clonality was computed as one minus Shannon entropy normalized by log2 of the number of productive unique sequences. For each patient and control, public and private clones were evaluated among the 100 most prevalent clones. Clones were defined as Susac-specific if absent from the healthy and MS cohorts, from around 1,000 published viral clones and from other ImmuneACCESS disease sequences. TCRdb applied fastp at Q25 and MiXCR to the public reads, then kept only in-frame beta chains. Entries that share a CDR3 protein sequence are merged under the most common genes and DNA. TCRdb, not the original authors, processed these V and J calls. The sample table holds fewer than 300,000 distinct CDR3 sequences, of which roughly 84% were seen once. About 0.11% of the sample lies in the top ten.

As encoded in the germline V gene (reference sequence), CDR1 is SEHNR while CDR2 is FQNEAQ. The junction carries 11 bases between V and J, which are trimmed by 5 bases and 3 bases respectively. The cysteine opens and the phenylalanine closes a CDR3 of 14 amino acids. The only DNA kept is the CDR3, 42 bases in frame from the first base. Details on this clonotype: Its antigen target is currently unknown. Base qualities are not at hand, and no much larger clone is one base apart.

The TCR comes from a human donor with multiple sclerosis. This chain joins TRBV7-9 to TRBJ2-4; no D segment can be confidently identified. Material for sequencing was CD8+ T cells from PBMCs. At the DNA level, the sequence is TGTGCCAGCAGCCCCGAGCCCAGCAAAAACATTCAGTACTTC. Its translation reads: CASSPEPSKNIQYF.